This T cell receptor beta chain was identified in a study of blood T cell repertoires in COVID-19. Sequenced by immunoSEQ multiplex PCR; TCRdb stores in-frame clones only, minus some. The sample carries about 150,000 clones, 65% to 85% recorded once. Sequencing input: peripheral blood. This sequence was found in a man aged 55 to 69 with active or convalescent COVID-19.

The CDR3 DNA reads as TGTGCCAGTAAGGCTAAGCGGGATGCTAGCACAGATACGCAGTATTTT. Amino acid sequence: CASKAKRDASTDTQYF. The chain couples TRBV19 to TRBJ2-3; 7 nucleotides agree with TRBD2. CDR1 LNHDA and CDR2 SQIVND come from the germline V gene (reference sequence). The CDR3 contains 16 residues. V dropped 7 bases and J dropped 0; count of bases not matched to a gene: 10.